The 21 T cell receptor beta chains below were found in one sample sequenced in a study of monozygotic twins with inflammatory bowel disease. TCRdb re-analyzed the 5' RACE reads; it lists each CDR3 protein once, without DNA. The sample spans more than 120,000 distinct CDR3 sequences; the ten largest clones claim under 2.5%. Sequencing used blood. The receptors were gathered from a human donor with ulcerative colitis or Crohn's disease, or a healthy co-twin of an affected twin (not recorded which).

The V gene is TRBV5-1, the J gene TRBJ1-2; TCRdb lists TRBD1, though no DNA is available to test this call. Germline CDR1 is SGHRS and CDR2 is YFSETQ. CDR3 length equals 15 residues. The CDR3 is CASSSSGQGYYGYTF. Full variable domain (outside the CDR3, taken from reference TRBV5-1 and TRBJ1-2): KAGVTQTPRYLIKTRGQQVTLSCSPISGHRSVSWYQQTPGQGLQFLFEYFSETQRNKGNFPGRFSGRQFSNSRSEMNVSTLELGDSALYLCASSSSGQGYYGYTFGSGTRLTVV.

V is TRBV29-1 and J is TRBJ1-2; the TCRdb D gene call, TRBD1, has no DNA to confirm it. Germline CDR1 and CDR2: SQVTM and ANQGSEA. CDR3 length: 13 residues. The CDR3 region is CSVENRRAYGYTF.

This chain joins TRBV4-1 and TRBJ1-2; the D call from TCRdb, TRBD1, cannot be confirmed without DNA. The CDR3 is 16 amino acids. Germline CDR1 MGHRA, CDR2 YSYEKL. The CDR3 reads CASSQEVGRNLYGYTF.

This chain uses TRBV18 with TRBJ2-1. Germline CDR1 KGHSH, CDR2 LQKENI. The CDR3 length is 15 residues. The CDR3 region is CASSFRQISYNEQFF.

The chain combines TRBV5-1 with TRBJ2-7; TCRdb names TRBD2, which stays unverified in the absence of DNA. Germline V CDR1 and CDR2: SGHRS, YFSETQ. This CDR3 contains 14 residues. This CDR3 is CASSLSGPGYEQYF.

The rearrangement links TRBV7-2 to TRBJ1-6; lacking DNA, the TRBD1 call made by TCRdb goes unchecked. CDR3 size: 17 residues. In germline, CDR1 is SGHTA, CDR2 FQGNSA. CDR3 region: CASSFRTGRYFNSPLHF.

CDR3 in amino acids: CASSRTGGSGTEAFF. This chain uses TRBV7-9 with TRBJ1-1. The germline gives CDR1 SEHNR, CDR2 FQNEAQ (reference sequence). The CDR3 covers 15 residues.

This rearrangement joins TRBV20-1 to TRBJ1-1. The CDR3 has 14 amino acids. CDR1 and CDR2 from the germline V gene are DFQATT and SNEGSKA (reference sequence). This chain's CDR3 is CSVWEDIMNTEAFF.

The chain carries TRBV4-1 and TRBJ1-2; TCRdb lists TRBD1, though no DNA is available to test this call. This CDR3 is 16 amino acids long. Germline V lookup: CDR1 MGHRA, CDR2 YSYEKL. CDR3 loop: CASSQESAGTGNGYTF.

The chain uses TRBV7-6 and TRBJ1-4. The CDR3 is 13 amino acids. The germline CDR1 and CDR2 sequences are SGHVS and FNYEAQ. The CDR3 loop is CASGRQRNEKLFF. The full variable domain, completed using reference TRBV7-6 and TRBJ1-4, is GAGVSQSPRYKVTKRGQDVALRCDPISGHVSLYWYRQALGQGPEFLTYFNYEAQQDKSGLPNDRFSAERPEGSISTLTIQRTEQRDSAMYRCASGRQRNEKLFFGSGTQLSVL.

The chain combines TRBV6-1 with TRBJ2-6. The CDR3 is 13 residues long. From germline, CDR1 is MNHNS and CDR2 SASEGT. CDR3 sequence: CATRGSGANVLTF.

The chain is built from TRBV28 and TRBJ1-2; TCRdb reports TRBD1, a call that lacks DNA to check it against. The CDR3 extends over 13 amino acids. CDR1 and CDR2 from the germline V gene are MDHEN and SYDVKM. Here the CDR3 reads CAITGYTNYGYTF.

The chain is built from TRBV5-1 and TRBJ2-2. This CDR3 region has 15 residues. CDR1 and CDR2 (germline): SGHRS, YFSETQ. The CDR3 is CASSLQQPNTGELFF.

The rearrangement uses TRBV6-5 and TRBJ2-1; TCRdb proposes TRBD1, but this gene call is untestable without DNA. Germline V lookup: CDR1 MNHEY, CDR2 SVGAGI. The CDR3 has 14 amino acids. The CDR3 here is CASSYGTGVGEQFF.

CDR3 in amino acids: CASSQLGAGRETQYF. The chain recombines TRBV4-3 with TRBJ2-5; TCRdb's D call of TRBD1 is untestable without DNA. The CDR3 runs to 15 residues. Germline V gene sequence: CDR1 LGHNA, CDR2 YSLEER.

The chain links TRBV5-6 to TRBJ1-1. The CDR3 is 12 amino acids. The germline V gene encodes CDR1 SGHDT and CDR2 YYEEEE. The CDR3: CASSPRGTEAFF.

The chain is built from TRBV6-5 and TRBJ2-1; TCRdb indicates TRBD2, and absent DNA this call remains unverified. The CDR3 extends over 15 amino acids. Germline V CDR1 and CDR2: MNHEY, SVGAGI. The CDR3 reads CASSYEGSSYNEQFF.

The chain joins TRBV5-1 to TRBJ1-3. Germline V gives CDR1 SGHRS, CDR2 YFSETQ. This CDR3 region has 16 residues. CDR3 protein: CASSVSGRSSGNTIYF.

CDR3 sequence: CASRETSHEQYF. The J gene is TRBJ2-7, the V gene TRBV28. The germline CDR1 and CDR2 sequences are MDHEN and SYDVKM. The CDR3 is 12 amino acids.

This sequence joins TRBV20-1 and TRBJ2-3; TCRdb's D gene call, TRBD2, goes unchecked for lack of DNA. Looked up from germline, CDR1 is DFQATT and CDR2 is SNEGSKA (reference sequence). CDR3 size: 17 residues. CDR3 sequence reads: CSARAVSGGYNTDTQYF.

The chain links TRBV27 to TRBJ2-5; TCRdb lists TRBD1, though no DNA is available to test this call. This CDR3 comprises 14 residues. Germline V CDR1 and CDR2: MNHEY, SMNVEV (reference sequence). The chain's CDR3 is CASSSRTGMETQYF.